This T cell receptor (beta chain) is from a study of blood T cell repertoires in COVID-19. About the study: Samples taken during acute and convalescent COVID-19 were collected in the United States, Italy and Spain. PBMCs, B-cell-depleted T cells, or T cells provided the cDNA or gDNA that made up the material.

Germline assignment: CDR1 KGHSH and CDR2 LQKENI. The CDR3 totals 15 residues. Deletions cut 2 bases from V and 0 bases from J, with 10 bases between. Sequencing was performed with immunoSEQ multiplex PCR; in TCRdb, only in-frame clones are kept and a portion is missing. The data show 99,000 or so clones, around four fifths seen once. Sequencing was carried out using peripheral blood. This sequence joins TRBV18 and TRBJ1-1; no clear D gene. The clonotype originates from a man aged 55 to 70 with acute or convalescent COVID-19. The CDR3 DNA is TGTGCCAGCTCACCATCTGGGCCCATGAACACTGAAGCTTTCTTT. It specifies CASSPSGPMNTEAFF. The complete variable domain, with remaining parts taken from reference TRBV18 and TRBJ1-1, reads NAGVMQNPRHLVRRRGQEARLRCSPMKGHSHVYWYRQLPEEGLKFMVYLQKENIIDESGMPKERFSAEFPKEGPSILRIQQVVRGDSAAYFCASSPSGPMNTEAFFGQGTRLTVV.